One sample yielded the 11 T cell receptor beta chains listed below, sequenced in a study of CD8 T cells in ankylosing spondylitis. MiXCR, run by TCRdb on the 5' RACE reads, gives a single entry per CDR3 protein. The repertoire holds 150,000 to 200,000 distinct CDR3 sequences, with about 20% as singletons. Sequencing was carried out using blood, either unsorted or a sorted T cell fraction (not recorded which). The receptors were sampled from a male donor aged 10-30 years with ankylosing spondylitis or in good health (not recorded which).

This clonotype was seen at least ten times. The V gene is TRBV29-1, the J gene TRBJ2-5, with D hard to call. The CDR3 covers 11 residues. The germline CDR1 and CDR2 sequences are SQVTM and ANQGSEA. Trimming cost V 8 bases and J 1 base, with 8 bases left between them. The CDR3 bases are TGCAGCTCAATAATCCAAGAGACCCAGTACTTC. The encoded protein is CSSIIQETQYF.

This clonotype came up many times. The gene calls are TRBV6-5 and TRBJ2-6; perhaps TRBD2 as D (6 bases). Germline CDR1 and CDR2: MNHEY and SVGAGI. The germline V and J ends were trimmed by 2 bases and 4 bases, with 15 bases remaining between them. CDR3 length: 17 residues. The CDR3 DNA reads TGTGCCAGCAGTTACGGAATTGGGGCGGGGGGGGCCAACGTCCTGACTTTC. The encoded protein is CASSYGIGAGGANVLTF.

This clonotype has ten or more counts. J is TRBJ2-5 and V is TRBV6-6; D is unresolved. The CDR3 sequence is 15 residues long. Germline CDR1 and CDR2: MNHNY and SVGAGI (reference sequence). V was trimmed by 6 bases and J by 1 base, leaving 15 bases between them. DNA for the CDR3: TGTGCCAGCAGCCAGCCGTCGGGCGGCCAAGAGACCCAGTACTTC. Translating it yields CASSQPSGGQETQYF.

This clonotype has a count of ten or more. CDR3 in DNA: TGTGCCAGCAGCGCAAGGGGGTCCGGGACCCAGTACTTC. Protein sequence: CASSARGSGTQYF. The rearrangement joins TRBV12-3 or TRBV12-4 to TRBJ2-5, with D perhaps matching TRBD1 (6 bases). The CDR3 spans 13 residues. The germline V and J ends were trimmed by 6 bases and 7 bases, with 15 bases remaining between them.

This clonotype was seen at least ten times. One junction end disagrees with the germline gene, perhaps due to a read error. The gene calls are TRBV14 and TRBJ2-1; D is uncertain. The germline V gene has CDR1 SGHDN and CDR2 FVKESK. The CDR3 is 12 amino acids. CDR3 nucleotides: TGCGCCAGCAGCCAAGTTTACAATGAGCAGTTCTTC. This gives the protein CASSQVYNEQFF.

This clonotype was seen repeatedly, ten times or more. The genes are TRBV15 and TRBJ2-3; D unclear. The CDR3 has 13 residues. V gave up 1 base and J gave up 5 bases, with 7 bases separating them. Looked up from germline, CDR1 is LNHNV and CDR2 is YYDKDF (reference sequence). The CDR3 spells CATSRVGRDTQYF. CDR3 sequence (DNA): TGTGCCACCAGCAGAGTCGGGCGAGATACGCAGTATTTT.

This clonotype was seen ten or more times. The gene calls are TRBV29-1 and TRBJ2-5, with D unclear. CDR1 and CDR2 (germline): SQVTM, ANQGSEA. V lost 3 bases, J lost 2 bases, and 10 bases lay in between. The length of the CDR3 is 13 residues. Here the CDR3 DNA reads TGCAGCGTTGATCAGTCAGCTCAAGAGACCCAGTACTTC. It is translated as CSVDQSAQETQYF.

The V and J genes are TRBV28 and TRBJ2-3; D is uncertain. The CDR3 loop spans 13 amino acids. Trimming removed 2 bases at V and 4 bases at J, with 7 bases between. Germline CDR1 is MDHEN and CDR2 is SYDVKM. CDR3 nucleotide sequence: TGTGCCAGCAGTTTAGCAAACCCAGATACGCAGTATTTT. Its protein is CASSLANPDTQYF.

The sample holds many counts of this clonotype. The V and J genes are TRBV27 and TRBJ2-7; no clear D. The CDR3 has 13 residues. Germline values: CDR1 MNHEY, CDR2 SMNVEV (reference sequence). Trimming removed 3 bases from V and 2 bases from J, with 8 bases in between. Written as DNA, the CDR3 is TGTGCCAGCAGTTTCCCCGGAGCCTACGAGCAGTACTTC. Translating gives CASSFPGAYEQYF.

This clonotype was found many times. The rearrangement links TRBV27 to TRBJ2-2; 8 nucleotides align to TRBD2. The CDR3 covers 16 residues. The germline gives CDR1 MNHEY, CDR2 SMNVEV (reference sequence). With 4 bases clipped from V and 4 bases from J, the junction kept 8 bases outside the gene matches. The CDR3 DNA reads TGTGCCAGCAGTTATCTAAAGCGGGAGAGCACCGGGGAGCTGTTTTTT. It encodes CASSYLKRESTGELFF.

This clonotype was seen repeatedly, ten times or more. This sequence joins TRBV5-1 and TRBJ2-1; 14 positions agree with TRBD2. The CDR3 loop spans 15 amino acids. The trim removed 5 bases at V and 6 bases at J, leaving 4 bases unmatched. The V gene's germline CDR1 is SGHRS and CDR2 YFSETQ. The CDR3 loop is CASSSGTSGSNEQFF. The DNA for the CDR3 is TGCGCCAGCAGTTCCGGGACTAGCGGGAGCAATGAGCAGTTCTTC.